This paragraph reports one T cell receptor (beta chain). This sample is drawn from a study of blood T cell repertoires in COVID-19. Study information: Italy, Spain and the United States were the sources of the convalescent and acute COVID-19 samples. Nucleic acid was either cDNA or gDNA, and it came from T cells, B-cell-depleted T cells, or PBMCs.

In the original processing: Reference gene primer amplification gave estimated nucleated cell counts. Sequenced by immunoSEQ multiplex PCR; TCRdb stores in-frame clones only, minus some. V, J and clone size reflect that table, while D and trimming were determined from the DNA. The data hold 100,000 to 150,000 clones, with about 85% observed a single time. This CDR3 is 14 amino acids long. The ends were cut back, 4 bases at V and 8 bases at J, with 14 bases in the middle. Germline V gene data show CDR1 as LNHNV and CDR2 as YYDKDF (reference sequence). Sequenced material: peripheral blood. This chain joins TRBV15 and TRBJ2-2; D is undetermined. The clonotype comes from a man in his forties with active or convalescent COVID-19. CDR3 protein: CATSTHSSAGELFF. The CDR3 DNA reads TGTGCCACCAGCACACATTCAAGCGCAGGGGAGCTGTTTTTT.